The clone carrying this T cell receptor (beta chain) was picked up many times. The antigen remains undetermined. RNA transcripts provided the source from which TCR beta CDR3 regions were amplified. First-round RT-PCR of the TCR CDR3 relied on the HTBI primer set. One entry per CDR3 protein results from TCRdb running MiXCR on the multiplex PCR reads. The table records around 580,000 distinct CDR3 sequences, roughly 17% of them present only once. These data are taken from a study of T cells in Graves' hyperthyroidism and ophthalmopathy. General study results and limits: Model output signaled ophthalmopathy a median approximately six months ahead of onset. In the blood, most expanded thyroid clonotypes above 0.001 appeared as well.

The CDR3 runs to 15 residues. Germline assignment: CDR1 DFQATT and CDR2 SNEGSKA (reference sequence). V was trimmed by 0 bases and J by 2 bases, leaving 14 bases between them. This rearrangement joins TRBV20-1 to TRBJ2-7; tentatively, D is TRBD2 (6 bases). The TCR comes from a young woman with Graves' hyperthyroidism. Sequencing was carried out using blood. CDR3 in amino acids: CSARDHKRAAYEQYF. The CDR3 DNA reads TGCAGTGCTAGAGATCATAAGCGGGCAGCCTACGAGCAGTACTTC.